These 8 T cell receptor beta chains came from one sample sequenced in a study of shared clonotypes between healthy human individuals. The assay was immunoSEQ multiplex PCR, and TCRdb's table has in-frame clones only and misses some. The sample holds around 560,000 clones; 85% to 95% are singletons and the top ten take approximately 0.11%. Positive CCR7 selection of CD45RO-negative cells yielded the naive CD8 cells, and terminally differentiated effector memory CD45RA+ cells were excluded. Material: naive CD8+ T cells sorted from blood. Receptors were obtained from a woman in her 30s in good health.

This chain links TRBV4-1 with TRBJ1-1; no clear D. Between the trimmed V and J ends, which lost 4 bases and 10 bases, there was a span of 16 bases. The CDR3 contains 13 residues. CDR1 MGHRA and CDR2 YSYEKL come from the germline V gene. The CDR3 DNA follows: TGCGCCAGCAGCCCGACTTACCCGACGGGAGCTTTCTTT. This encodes CASSPTYPTGAFF.

The CDR3 here is CARSAGTGPTEAFF. CDR3 coding DNA: TGTGCCAGAAGCGCCGGGACAGGGCCCACTGAAGCTTTCTTT. The chain links TRBV5-3 to TRBJ1-1, with TRBD1 identical over 9 bases. TRBV5-3 counts as an open reading frame of uncertain function. With 4 bases clipped from V and 4 bases from J, the junction kept 5 bases outside the gene matches. The CDR3 contains 14 residues.

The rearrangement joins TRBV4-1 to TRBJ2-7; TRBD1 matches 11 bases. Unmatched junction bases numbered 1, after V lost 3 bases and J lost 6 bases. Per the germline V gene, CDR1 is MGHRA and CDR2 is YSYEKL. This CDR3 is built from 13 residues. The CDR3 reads CASSQGQGGEQYF. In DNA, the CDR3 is TGCGCCAGCAGCCAGGGACAGGGGGGCGAGCAGTACTTC.

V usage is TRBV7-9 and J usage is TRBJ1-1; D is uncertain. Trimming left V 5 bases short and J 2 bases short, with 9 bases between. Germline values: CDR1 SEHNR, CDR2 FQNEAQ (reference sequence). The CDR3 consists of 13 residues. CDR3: CASSLTLNTEAFF. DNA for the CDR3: TGTGCCAGCAGCCTGACACTTAACACTGAAGCTTTCTTT.

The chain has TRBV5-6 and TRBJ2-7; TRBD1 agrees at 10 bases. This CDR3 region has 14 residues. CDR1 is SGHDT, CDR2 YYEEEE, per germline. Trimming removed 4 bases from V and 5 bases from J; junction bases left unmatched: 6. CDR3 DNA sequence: TGTGCCAGCAGCCACGTGGGACAGGGGAACGAGCAGTACTTC. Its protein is CASSHVGQGNEQYF. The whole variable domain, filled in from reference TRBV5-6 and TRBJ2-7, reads DAGVTQSPTHLIKTRGQQVTLRCSPKSGHDTVSWYQQALGQGPQFIFQYYEEEERQRGNFPDRFSGHQFPNYSSELNVNALLLGDSALYLCASSHVGQGNEQYFGPGTRLTVT.

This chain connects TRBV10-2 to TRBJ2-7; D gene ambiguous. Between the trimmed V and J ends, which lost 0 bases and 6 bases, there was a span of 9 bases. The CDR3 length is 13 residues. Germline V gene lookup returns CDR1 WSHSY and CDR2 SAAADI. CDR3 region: CASSESWQVEQYF. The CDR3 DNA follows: TGCGCCAGCAGTGAGTCATGGCAGGTCGAGCAGTACTTC.

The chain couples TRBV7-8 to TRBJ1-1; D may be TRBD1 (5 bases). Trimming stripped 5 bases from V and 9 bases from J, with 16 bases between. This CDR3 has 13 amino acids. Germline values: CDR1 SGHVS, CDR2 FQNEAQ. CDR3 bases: TGTGCCAGCAGCGGAGAGGGGCCGGACCAAGCTTTCTTT. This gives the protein CASSGEGPDQAFF.

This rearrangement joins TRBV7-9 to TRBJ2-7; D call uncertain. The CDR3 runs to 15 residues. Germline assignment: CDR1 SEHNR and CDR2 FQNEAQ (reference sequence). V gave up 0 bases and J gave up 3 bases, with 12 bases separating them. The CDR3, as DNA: TGTGCCAGCAGCTTAGCTTCAGAGAATCACTACGAGCAGTACTTC. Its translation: CASSLASENHYEQYF.